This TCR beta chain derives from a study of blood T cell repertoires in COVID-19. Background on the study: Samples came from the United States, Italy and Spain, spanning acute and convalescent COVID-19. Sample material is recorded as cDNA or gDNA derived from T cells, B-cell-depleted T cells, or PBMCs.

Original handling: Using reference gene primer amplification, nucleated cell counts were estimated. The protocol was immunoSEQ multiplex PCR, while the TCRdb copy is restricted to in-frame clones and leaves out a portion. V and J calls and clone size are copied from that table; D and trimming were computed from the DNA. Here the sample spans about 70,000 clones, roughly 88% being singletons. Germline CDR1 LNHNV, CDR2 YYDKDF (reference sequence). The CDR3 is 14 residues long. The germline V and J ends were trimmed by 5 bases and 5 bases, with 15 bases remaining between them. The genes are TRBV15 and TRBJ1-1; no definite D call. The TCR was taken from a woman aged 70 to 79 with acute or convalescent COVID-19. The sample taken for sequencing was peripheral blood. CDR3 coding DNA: TGTGCCACCAGCTCCCGAAGGACGGGGACTGAAGCTTTCTTT. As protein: CATSSRRTGTEAFF.